This is a list of T cell receptor beta chains from one sample in a study of neurological immune-mediated disorders. Each CDR3 protein gets one entry after TCRdb re-called the 5' RACE reads with MiXCR. This table has 40,000 or so distinct CDR3 sequences, about 3.3% appearing once. The sequenced sample was PBMCs. Receptors were obtained from a woman aged 60-75 years with multiple sclerosis. The conserved cysteine and the conserved F or W are not part of the CDR3 here. Some rows mark clone size as missing; the rest say once, few, many or name a class of expanded clone.

CDR3aa,v_gene,j_gene,abundance
ASSPEGGPVTEAF,TRBV9,TRBJ1-1,.
SVQRGGEETQY,TRBV20-1,TRBJ2-5,.
ASSYQTGEAF,TRBV5-1,TRBJ1-1,many
ASSPDRGGQF,TRBV19,TRBJ2-1,many
ASNPGSMNTEAF,TRBV5-6,TRBJ1-1,once
SARRPSMGNQPQH,TRBV20-1,TRBJ1-5,many
ASSPTSGASYNEQF,TRBV5-1,TRBJ2-1,medium-sized
ASSPEAGFGVANEQF,TRBV7-2,TRBJ2-1,many
ASQKSSGLDYEQY,TRBV4-2,TRBJ2-7,many
ASSYSPGAPRVAF,TRBV6-2/TRBV6-3,TRBJ1-1,many
ASLGTAFNQPQH,TRBV2,TRBJ1-5,many
ASRYTGANEKLF,TRBV6-5,TRBJ1-4,many
ASSLDSNSTLN,TRBV25-1,TRBJ1-6,few
SASKPPQQFETQY,TRBV20-1,TRBJ2-5,many
ASGLGDGNSGNTIY,TRBV5-1,TRBJ1-3,many
ASSYSTPNYGYT,TRBV6-5,TRBJ1-2,many
SASRGAATEAF,TRBV20-1,TRBJ1-1,few
ASSLGSGNEQF,TRBV7-2,TRBJ2-1,many
ASSYRISGGGIYEQY,TRBV6-5,TRBJ2-7,many
ASSLVGGAYEQY,TRBV7-9,TRBJ2-7,many
SARPPGLGQKPYEQY,TRBV20-1,TRBJ2-7,many
ASSSGLGGRELDYGYT,TRBV7-9,TRBJ1-2,many
ASSSTGTDTQY,TRBV5-1,TRBJ2-3,many
ASSLAGRGGNQPQH,TRBV7-9,TRBJ1-5,many
ASSAGTRKDEQF,TRBV6-1,TRBJ2-1,many
SARDGGASEKLF,TRBV20-1,TRBJ1-4,many
ASSPTGTNSGNTIY,TRBV18,TRBJ1-3,.
ASSLLRLRDTGELF,TRBV27,TRBJ2-2,many
SANPGLAGVSTDTQY,TRBV20-1,TRBJ2-3,many